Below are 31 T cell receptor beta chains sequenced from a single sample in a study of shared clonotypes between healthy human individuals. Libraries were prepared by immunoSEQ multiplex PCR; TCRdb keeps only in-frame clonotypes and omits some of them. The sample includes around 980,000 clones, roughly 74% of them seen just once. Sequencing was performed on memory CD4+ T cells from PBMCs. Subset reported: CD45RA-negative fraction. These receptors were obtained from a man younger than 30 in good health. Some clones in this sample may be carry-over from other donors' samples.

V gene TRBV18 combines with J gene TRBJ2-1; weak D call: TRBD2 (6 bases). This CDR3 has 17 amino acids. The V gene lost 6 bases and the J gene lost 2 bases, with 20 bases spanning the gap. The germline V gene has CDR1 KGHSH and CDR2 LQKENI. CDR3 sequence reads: CASSLTWGEWTYNEQFF. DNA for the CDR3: TGTGCCAGCTCGCTAACTTGGGGGGAGTGGACCTACAATGAGCAGTTCTTC.

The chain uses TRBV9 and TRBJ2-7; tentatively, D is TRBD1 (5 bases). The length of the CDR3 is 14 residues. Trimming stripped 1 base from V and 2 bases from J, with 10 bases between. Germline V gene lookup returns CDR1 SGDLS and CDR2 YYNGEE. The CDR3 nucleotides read TGTGCCAGCAGCGTAAACCCAGGGACCTACGAGCAGTACTTC. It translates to CASSVNPGTYEQYF. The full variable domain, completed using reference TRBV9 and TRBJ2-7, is DSGVTQTPKHLITATGQRVTLRCSPRSGDLSVYWYQQSLDQGLQFLIQYYNGEERAKGNILERFSAQQFPDLHSELNLSSLELGDSALYFCASSVNPGTYEQYFGPGTRLTVT.

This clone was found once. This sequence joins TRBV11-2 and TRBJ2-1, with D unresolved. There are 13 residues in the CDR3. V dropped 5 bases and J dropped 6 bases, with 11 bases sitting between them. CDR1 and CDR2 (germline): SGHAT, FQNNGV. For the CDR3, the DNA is TGTGCCAGCAGCGAGCAGAGGAGCAATGAGCAGTTCTTC. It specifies CASSEQRSNEQFF.

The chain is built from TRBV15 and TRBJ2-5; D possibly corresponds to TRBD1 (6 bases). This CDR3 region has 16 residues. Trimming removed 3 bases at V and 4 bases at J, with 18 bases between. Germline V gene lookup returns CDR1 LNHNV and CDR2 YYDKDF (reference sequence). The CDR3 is CATSRHTGYLRETQYF. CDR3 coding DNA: TGTGCCACCAGCAGGCATACAGGGTACTTGCGAGAGACCCAGTACTTC.

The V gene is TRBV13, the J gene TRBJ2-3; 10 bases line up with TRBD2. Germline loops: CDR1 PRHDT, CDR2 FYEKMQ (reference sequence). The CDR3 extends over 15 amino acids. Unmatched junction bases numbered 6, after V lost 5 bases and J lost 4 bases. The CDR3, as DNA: TGTGCCAGCAGCGCGGCTAGCGGGAGCGCAGATACGCAGTATTTT. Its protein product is CASSAASGSADTQYF.

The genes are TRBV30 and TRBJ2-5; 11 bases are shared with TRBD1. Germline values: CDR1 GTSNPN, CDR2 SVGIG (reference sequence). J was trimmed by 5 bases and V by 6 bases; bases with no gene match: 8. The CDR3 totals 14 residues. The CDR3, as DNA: TGTGCCTGTACCCAGGACAGGGGGCTGGAGACCCAGTACTTC. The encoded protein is CACTQDRGLETQYF.

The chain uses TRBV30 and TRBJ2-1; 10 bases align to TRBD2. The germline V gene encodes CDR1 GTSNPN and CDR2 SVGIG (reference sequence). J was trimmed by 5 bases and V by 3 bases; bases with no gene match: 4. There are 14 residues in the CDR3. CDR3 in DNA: TGTGCCTGGAGACTAAGCGGGAGGGACAATGAGCAGTTCTTC. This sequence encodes CAWRLSGRDNEQFF.

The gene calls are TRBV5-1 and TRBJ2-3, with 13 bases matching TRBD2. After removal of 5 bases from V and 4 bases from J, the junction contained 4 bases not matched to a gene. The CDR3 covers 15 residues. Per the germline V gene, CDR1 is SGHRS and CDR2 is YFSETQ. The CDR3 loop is CASREGLAGSDTQYF. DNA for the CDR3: TGCGCCAGCAGAGAGGGACTAGCGGGATCAGATACGCAGTATTTT. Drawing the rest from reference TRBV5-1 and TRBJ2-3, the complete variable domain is KAGVTQTPRYLIKTRGQQVTLSCSPISGHRSVSWYQQTPGQGLQFLFEYFSETQRNKGNFPGRFSGRQFSNSRSEMNVSTLELGDSALYLCASREGLAGSDTQYFGPGTRLTVL.

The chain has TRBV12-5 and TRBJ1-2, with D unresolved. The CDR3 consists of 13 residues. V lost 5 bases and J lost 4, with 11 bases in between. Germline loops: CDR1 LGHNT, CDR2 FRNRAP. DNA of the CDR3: TGTGCTAGTGGTCCCGGTACACTCTATGGCTACACCTTC. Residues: CASGPGTLYGYTF.

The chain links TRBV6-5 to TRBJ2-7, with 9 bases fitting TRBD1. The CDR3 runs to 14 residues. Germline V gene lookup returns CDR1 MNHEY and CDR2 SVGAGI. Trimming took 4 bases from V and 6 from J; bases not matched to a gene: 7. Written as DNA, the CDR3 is TGTGCCAGCAGTTTCGATCGACAGGGGGTCGAGCAGTACTTC. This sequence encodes CASSFDRQGVEQYF.

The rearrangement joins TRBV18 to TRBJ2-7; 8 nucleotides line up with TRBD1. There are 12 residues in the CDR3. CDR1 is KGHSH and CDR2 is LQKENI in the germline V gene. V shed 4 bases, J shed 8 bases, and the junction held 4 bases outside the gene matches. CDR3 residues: CASSQGQGQQYF. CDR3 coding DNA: TGTGCCAGCTCACAAGGACAGGGACAGCAGTACTTC.

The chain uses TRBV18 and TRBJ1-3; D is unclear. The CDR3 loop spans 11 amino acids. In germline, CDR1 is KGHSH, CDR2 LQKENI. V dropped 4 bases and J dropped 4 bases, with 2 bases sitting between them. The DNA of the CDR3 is TGTGCCAGCTCACAGGGAAACACCATATATTTT. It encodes CASSQGNTIYF.

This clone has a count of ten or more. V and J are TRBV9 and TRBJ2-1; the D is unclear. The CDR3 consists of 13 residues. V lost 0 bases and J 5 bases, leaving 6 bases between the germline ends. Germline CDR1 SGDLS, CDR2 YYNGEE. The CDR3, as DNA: TGTGCCAGCAGCGTAGCGCCAGACAATGAGCAGTTCTTC. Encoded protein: CASSVAPDNEQFF.

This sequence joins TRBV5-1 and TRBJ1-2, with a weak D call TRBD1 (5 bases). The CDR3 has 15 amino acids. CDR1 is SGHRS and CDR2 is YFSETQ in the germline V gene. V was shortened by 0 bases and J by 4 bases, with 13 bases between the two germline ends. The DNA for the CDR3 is TGCGCCAGCAGCTTGGTGGGGGACGTAGGCTATGGCTACACCTTC. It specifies CASSLVGDVGYGYTF.

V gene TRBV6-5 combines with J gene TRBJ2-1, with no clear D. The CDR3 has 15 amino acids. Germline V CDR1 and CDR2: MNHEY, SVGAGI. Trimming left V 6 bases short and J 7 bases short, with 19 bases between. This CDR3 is CASRINRASKNEQFF. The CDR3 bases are TGTGCCAGCAGAATTAACCGGGCCTCTAAAAATGAGCAGTTCTTC.

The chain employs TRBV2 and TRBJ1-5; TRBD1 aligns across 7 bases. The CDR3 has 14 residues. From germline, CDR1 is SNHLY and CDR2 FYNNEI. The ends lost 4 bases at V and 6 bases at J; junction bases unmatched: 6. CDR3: CASSAQGGGQPQHF. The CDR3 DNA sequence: TGTGCCAGCAGTGCCCAGGGGGGCGGTCAGCCCCAGCATTTT. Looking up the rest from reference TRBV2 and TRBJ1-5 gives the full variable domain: EPEVTQTPSHQVTQMGQEVILRCVPISNHLYFYWYRQILGQKVEFLVSFYNNEISEKSEIFDDQFSVERPDGSNFTLKIRSTKLEDSAMYFCASSAQGGGQPQHFGDGTRLSIL.

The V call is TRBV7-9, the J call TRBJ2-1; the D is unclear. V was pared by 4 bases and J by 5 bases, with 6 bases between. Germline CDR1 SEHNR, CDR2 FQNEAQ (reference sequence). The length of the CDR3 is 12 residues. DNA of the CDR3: TGTGCCAGCAGCTCCCGGGACAATGAGCAGTTCTTC. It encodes CASSSRDNEQFF.

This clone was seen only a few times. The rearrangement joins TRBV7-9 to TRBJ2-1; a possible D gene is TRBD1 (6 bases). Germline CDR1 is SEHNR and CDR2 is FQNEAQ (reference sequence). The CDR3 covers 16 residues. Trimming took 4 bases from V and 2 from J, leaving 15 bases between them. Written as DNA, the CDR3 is TGTGCCAGCAGCTCATACAGGGTTCGGGCCTACAATGAGCAGTTCTTC. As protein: CASSSYRVRAYNEQFF.

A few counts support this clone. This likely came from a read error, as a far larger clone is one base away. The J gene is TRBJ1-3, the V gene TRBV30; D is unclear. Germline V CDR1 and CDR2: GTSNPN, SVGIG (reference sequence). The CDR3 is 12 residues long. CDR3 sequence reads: CAWSVVGNTICF. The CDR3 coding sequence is TGTGCCTGGAGTGTAGTCGGAAACACCATATGTTTT.

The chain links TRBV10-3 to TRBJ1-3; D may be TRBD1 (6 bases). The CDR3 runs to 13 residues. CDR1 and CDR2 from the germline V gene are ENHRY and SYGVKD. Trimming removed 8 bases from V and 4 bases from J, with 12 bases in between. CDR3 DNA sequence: TGTGCCATCGCTCGGGGGGGCGGAAACACCATATATTTT. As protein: CAIARGGGNTIYF.

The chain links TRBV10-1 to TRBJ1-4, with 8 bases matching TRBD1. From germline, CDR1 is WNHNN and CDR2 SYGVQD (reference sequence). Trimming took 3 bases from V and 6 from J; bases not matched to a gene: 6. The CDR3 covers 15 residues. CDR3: CASSDQDRVDEKLFF. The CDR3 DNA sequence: TGCGCCAGCAGTGACCAGGACAGGGTTGATGAAAAACTGTTTTTT.

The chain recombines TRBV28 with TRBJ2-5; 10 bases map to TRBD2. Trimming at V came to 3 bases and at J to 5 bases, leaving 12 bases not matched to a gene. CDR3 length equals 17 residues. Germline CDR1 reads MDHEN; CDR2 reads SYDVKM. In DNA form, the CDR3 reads TGTGCCAGCAGTTTGAGTAGCGGGAGGCCCCACGAGGAGACCCAGTACTTC. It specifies CASSLSSGRPHEETQYF.

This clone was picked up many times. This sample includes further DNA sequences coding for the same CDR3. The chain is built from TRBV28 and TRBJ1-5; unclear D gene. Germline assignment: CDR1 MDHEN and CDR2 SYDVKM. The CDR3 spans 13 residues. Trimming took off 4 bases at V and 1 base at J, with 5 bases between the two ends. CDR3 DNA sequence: TGTGCCAGCAGTTCGAGCAGCAATCAGCCCCAGCATTTT. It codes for CASSSSSNQPQHF.

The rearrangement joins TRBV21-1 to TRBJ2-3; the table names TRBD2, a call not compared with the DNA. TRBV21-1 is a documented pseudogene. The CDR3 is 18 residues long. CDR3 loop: CASSNFRPGGPNTDTQYF. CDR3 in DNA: TGTGCCAGCAGCAATTTTCGTCCGGGAGGGCCAAACACAGATACGCAGTATTTT.

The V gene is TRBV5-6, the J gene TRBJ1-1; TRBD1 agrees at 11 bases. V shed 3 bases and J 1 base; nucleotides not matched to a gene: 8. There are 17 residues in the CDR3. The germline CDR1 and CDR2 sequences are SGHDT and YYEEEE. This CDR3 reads CASSSRDRGSGNTEAFF. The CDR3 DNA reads TGTGCCAGCAGCTCCCGGGACAGGGGGTCGGGGAACACTGAAGCTTTCTTT.

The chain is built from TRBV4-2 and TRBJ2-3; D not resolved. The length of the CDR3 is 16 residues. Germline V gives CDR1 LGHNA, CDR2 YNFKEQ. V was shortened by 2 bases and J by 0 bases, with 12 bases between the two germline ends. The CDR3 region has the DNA TGTGCCAGCAGCCAACCCCCCAGCGCTAGCACAGATACGCAGTATTTT. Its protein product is CASSQPPSASTDTQYF.

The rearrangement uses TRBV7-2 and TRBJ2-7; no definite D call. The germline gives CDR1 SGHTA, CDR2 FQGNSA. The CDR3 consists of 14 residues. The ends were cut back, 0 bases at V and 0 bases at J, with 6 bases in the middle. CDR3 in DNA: TGTGCCAGCAGCTTAGCGTTAAGCTCCTACGAGCAGTACTTC. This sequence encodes CASSLALSSYEQYF.

CDR3 sequence reads: CASSDQGRTYEQYF. The CDR3 DNA sequence: TGTGCCAGCAGTGACCAGGGACGGACCTACGAGCAGTACTTC. The chain links TRBV6-1 to TRBJ2-7, with D perhaps matching TRBD1 or TRBD2 (5 bases each). Trimming removed 3 bases at V and 2 bases at J, with 11 bases between. This CDR3 spans 14 amino acids. Germline V gene sequence: CDR1 MNHNS, CDR2 SASEGT.

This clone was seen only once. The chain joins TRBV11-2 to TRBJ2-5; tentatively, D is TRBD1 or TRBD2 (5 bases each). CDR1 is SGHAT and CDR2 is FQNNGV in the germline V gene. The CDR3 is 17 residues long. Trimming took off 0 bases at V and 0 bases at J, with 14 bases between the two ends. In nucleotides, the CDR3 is TGTGCCAGCAGCTTAGAGGGTGTATGGGGGTACCAAGAGACCCAGTACTTC. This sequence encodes CASSLEGVWGYQETQYF. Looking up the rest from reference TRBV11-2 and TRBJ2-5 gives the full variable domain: EAGVAQSPRYKIIEKRQSVAFWCNPISGHATLYWYQQILGQGPKLLIQFQNNGVVDDSQLPKDRFSAERLKGVDSTLKIQPAKLEDSAVYLCASSLEGVWGYQETQYFGPGTRLLVL.

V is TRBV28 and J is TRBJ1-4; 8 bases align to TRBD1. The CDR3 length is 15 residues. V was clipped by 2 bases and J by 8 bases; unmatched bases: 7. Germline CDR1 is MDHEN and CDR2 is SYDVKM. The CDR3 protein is CASSLVWQGAEKLFF. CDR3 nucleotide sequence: TGTGCCAGCAGTTTAGTTTGGCAGGGGGCGGAAAAACTGTTTTTT.

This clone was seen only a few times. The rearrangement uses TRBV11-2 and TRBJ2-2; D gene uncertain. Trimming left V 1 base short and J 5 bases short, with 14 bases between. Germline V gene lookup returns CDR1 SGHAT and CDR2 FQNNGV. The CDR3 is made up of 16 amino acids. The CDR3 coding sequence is TGTGCCAGCAGCTTAGTAAGTGGCGGACGAACCGGGGAGCTGTTTTTT. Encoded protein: CASSLVSGGRTGELFF.